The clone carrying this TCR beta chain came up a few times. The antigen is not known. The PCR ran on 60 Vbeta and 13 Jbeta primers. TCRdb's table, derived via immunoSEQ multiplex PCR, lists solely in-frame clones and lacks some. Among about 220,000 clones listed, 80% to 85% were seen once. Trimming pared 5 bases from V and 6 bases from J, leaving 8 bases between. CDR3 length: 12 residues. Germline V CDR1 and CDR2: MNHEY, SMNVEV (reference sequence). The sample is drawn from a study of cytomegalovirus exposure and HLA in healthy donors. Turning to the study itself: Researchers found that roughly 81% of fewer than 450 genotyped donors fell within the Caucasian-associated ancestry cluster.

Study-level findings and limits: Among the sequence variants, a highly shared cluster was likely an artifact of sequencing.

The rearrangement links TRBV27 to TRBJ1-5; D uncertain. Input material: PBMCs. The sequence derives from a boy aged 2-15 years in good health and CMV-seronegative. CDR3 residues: CASSPRGQPQHF. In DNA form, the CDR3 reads TGTGCCAGCAGTCCGCGGGGTCAGCCCCAGCATTTT.